This T cell receptor (beta chain) stems from a study of Graves' ophthalmopathy and Graves' hyperthyroidism. Amplifying from RNA transcripts, the study obtained TCR beta CDR3 regions. Investigators did first-round RT-PCR with HTBI primers, then second-round multiplex PCR. TCRdb re-called the multiplex PCR reads with MiXCR, one entry per CDR3 protein. The table shows roughly 600,000 distinct CDR3 sequences, with approximately 35% occurring only once. Findings and limits, study-wide: Blood samples also showed most expanded thyroid clonotypes exceeding 0.001 frequency.

Diagnosis used clinical symptoms, serum thyroxine, TRAb, thyroid ultrasound and orbital computed tomography. CDR3 length equals 15 residues. CDR1 is MGHDK, CDR2 SYGVNS, per germline. The V end lost 3 bases, the J end lost 6 bases, and 15 bases lay between the germline ends. This clonotype was observed a few times. The antigen is not known. With a much larger clone just one base away, this may be a read error. The clonotype originates from an adult man with Graves' hyperthyroidism. The chain links TRBV25-1 to TRBJ2-1; a possible D gene is TRBD1 (5 bases). Sequencing used peripheral blood or thyroid tissue (not recorded which). CDR3: CASSEVGRVFNEQFF. CDR3 DNA sequence: TGTGCCAGCAGTGAGGTGGGCAGGGTCTTCAATGAGCAGTTCTTC.